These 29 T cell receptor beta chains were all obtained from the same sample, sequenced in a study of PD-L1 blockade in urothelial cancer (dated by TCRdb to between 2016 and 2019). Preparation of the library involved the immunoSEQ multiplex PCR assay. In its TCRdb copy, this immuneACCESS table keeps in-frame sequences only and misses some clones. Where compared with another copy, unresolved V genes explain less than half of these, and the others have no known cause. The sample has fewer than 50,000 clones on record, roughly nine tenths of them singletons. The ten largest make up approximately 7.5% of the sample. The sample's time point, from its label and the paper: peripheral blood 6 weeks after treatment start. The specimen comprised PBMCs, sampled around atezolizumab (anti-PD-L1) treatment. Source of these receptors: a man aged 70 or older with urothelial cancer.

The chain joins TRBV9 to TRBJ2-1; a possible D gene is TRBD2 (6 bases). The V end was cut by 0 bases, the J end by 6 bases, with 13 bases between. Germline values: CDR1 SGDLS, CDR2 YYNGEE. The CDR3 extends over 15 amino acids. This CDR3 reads CASSVAGVGPNEQFF. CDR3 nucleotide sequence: TGTGCCAGCAGCGTAGCGGGAGTGGGTCCCAATGAGCAGTTCTTC.

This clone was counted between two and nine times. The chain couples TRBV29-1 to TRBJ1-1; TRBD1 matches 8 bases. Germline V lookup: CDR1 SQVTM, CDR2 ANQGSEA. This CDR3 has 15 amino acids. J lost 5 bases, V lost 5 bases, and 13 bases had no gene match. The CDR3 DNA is TGCAGCGTTAATAACGGGGACAGGAGAAGGACTGAAGCTTTCTTT. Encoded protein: CSVNNGDRRRTEAFF.

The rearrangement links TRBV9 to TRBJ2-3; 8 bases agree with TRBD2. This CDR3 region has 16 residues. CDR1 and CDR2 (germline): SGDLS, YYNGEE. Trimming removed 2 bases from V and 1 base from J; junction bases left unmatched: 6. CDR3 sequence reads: CASSVALAGRTDTQYF. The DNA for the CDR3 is TGTGCCAGCAGCGTTGCCCTAGCGGGCCGCACAGATACGCAGTATTTT.

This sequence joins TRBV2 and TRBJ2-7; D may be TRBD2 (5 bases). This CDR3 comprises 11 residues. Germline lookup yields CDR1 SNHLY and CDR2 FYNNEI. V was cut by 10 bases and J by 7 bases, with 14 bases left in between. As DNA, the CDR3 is TGTGCCACTAGAGCGCCGGGGGAGCAGTACTTC. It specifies CATRAPGEQYF.

CDR3 residues: CASSFGGYPQHF. Written as DNA, the CDR3 is TGTGCCAGCAGCTTTGGGGGGTACCCCCAGCATTTT. The chain carries TRBV5-8 and TRBJ1-5, with D possibly being TRBD1 (5 bases). CDR1 is SGHTS and CDR2 is YDEGEE in the germline V gene. V was trimmed by 2 bases and J by 10 bases, leaving 10 bases between them. The CDR3 consists of 12 residues.

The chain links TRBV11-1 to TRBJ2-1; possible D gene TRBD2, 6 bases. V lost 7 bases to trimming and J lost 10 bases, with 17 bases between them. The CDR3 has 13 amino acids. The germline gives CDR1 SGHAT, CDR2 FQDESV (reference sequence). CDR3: CASTTRGLSEQFF. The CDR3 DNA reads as TGTGCCAGCACGACTAGGGGTTTAAGCGAGCAGTTCTTC.

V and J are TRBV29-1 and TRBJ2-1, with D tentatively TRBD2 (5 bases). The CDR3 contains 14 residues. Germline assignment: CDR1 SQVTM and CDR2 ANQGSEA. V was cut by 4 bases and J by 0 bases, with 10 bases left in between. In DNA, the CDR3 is TGCAGCGTTGGGGAGACGAGCTCCTACAATGAGCAGTTCTTC. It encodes CSVGETSSYNEQFF.

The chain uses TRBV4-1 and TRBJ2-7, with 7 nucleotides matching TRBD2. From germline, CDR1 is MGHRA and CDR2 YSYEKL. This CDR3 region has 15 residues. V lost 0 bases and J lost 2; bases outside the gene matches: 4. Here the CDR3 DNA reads TGCGCCAGCAGCCAAGAATTGACTAGCCCCTACGAGCAGTACTTC. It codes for CASSQELTSPYEQYF.

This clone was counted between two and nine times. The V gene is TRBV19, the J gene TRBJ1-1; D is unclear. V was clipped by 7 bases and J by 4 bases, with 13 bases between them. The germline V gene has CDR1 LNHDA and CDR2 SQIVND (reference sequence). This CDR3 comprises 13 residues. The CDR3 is CASIQVVGTEAFF. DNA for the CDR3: TGTGCCAGTATCCAGGTAGTTGGCACTGAAGCTTTCTTT.

Here the CDR3 reads CATSRELTGTSGRREQFF. CDR3 bases: TGTGCCACCAGCAGGGAACTAACCGGGACTAGCGGGAGACGGGAGCAGTTCTTC. The genes are TRBV15 and TRBJ2-1, with 14 bases lining up with TRBD2. After removal of 3 bases from V and 10 bases from J, the junction contained 14 bases not matched to a gene. This CDR3 comprises 18 residues. Germline V gene sequence: CDR1 LNHNV, CDR2 YYDKDF (reference sequence).

The CDR3 protein is CASRQGVAYNSPLHF. The CDR3, as DNA: TGTGCCAGCAGACAGGGAGTTGCCTATAATTCACCCCTCCACTTT. The chain joins TRBV6-5 to TRBJ1-6, with a tentative D call TRBD1 (6 bases). The CDR3 covers 15 residues. V shed 6 bases and J shed 2 bases, with 11 bases lying between them. CDR1 and CDR2 (germline): MNHEY, SVGAGI.

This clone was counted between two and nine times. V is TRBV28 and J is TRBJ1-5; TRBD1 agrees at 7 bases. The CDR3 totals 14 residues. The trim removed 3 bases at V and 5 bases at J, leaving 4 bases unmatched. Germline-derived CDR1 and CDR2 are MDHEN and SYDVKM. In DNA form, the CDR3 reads TGTGCCAGCAGTTTGGGACAGAGAGATCAGCCCCAGCATTTT. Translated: CASSLGQRDQPQHF.

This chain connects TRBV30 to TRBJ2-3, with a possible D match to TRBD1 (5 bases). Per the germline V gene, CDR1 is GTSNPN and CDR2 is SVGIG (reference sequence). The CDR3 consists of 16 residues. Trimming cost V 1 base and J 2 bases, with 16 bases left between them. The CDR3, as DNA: TGTGCCTGGAGTGGCCGACGAGCAGGGCACACAGATACGCAGTATTTT. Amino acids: CAWSGRRAGHTDTQYF.

The CDR3, as DNA: TGCAGTGCCAGGGCGCCCGGGGAGCAGTACTTC. Translation: CSARAPGEQYF. This chain joins TRBV20-1 and TRBJ2-7, with TRBD1 as a possible D gene (5 bases). V was clipped by 6 bases and J by 7 bases, with 13 bases between them. CDR1 and CDR2 (germline): DFQATT, SNEGSKA (reference sequence). The CDR3 is 11 amino acids.

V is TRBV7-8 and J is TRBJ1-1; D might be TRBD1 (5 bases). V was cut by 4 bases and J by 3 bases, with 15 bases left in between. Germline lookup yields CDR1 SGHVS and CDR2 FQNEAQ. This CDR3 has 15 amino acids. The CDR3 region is CASSSDGHGDTEAFF. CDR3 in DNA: TGTGCCAGCAGCTCCGACGGACACGGCGACACTGAAGCTTTCTTT. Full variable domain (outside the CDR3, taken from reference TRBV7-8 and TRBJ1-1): GAGVSQSPRYKVAKRGQDVALRCDPISGHVSLFWYQQALGQGPEFLTYFQNEAQLDKSGLPSDRFFAERPEGSVSTLKIQRTQQEDSAVYLCASSSDGHGDTEAFFGQGTRLTVV.

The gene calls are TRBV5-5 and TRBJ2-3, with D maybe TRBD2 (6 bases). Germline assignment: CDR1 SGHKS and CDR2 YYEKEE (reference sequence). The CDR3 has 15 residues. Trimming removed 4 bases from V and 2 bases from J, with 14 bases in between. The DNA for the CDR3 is TGTGCCAGCAGCACTGGACTACAACCCACAGATACGCAGTATTTT. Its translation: CASSTGLQPTDTQYF.

CDR3 amino acids: CASSPDRGNYGYTF. The CDR3 DNA sequence: TGTGCCAGCAGTCCCGACAGGGGGAACTATGGCTACACCTTC. The rearrangement uses TRBV6-4 and TRBJ1-2, with TRBD1 matching over 9 bases. CDR1 MRHNA and CDR2 SNTAGT come from the germline V gene. V shed 5 bases and J 2 bases; nucleotides not matched to a gene: 3. CDR3 length equals 14 residues.

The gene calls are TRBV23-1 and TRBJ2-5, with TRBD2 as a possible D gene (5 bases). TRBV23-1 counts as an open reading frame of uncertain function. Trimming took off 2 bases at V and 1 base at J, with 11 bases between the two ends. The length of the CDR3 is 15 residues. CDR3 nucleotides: TGCGCCAGCAGTCAACTTGCGGGCCCCCAAGAGACCCAGTACTTC. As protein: CASSQLAGPQETQYF.

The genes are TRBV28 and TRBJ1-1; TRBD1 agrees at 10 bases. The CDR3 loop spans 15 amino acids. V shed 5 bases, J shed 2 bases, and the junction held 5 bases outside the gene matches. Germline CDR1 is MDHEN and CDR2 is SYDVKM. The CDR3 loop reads CASSVRDRGNTEAFF. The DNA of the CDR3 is TGTGCCAGCAGTGTCCGGGACAGGGGCAACACTGAAGCTTTCTTT.

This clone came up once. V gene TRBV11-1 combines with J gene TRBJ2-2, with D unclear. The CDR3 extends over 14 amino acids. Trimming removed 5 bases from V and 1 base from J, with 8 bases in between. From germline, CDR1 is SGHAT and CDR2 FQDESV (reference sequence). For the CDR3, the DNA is TGTGCCAGCAGCGAACATTTGAACACCGGGGAGCTGTTTTTT. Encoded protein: CASSEHLNTGELFF.

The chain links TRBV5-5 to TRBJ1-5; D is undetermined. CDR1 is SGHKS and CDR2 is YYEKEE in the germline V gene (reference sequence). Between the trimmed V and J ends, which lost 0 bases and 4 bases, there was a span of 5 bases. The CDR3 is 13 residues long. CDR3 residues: CASSLVINQPQHF. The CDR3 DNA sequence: TGTGCCAGCAGCTTGGTAATAAATCAGCCCCAGCATTTT.

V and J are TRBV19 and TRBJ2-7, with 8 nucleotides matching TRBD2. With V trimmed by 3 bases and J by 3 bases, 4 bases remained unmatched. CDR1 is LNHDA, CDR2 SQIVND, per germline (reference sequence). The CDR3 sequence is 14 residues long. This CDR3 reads CASSIAGGRYEQYF. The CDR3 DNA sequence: TGTGCCAGTAGTATCGCGGGAGGCCGCTACGAGCAGTACTTC.

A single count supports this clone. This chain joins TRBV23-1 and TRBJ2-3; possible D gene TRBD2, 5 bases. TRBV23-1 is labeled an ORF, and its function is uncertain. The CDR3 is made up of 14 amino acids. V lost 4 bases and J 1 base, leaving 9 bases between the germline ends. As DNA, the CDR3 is TGCGCCAGCAGTCGTTGGCGGGGCACAGATACGCAGTATTTT. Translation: CASSRWRGTDTQYF.

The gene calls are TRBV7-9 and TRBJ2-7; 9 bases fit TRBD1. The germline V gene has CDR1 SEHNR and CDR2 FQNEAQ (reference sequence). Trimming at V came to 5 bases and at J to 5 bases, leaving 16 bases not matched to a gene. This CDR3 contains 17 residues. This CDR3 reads CASSPTVTGTGTHEQYF. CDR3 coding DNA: TGTGCCAGCAGCCCAACGGTGACCGGGACAGGGACCCACGAGCAGTACTTC.

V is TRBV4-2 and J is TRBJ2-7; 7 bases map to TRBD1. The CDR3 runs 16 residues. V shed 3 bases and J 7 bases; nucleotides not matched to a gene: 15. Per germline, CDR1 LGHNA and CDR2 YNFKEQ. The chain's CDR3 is CASSQRRDSFPWEQYF. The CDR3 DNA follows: TGTGCCAGCAGCCAGCGCCGGGACAGCTTCCCCTGGGAGCAGTACTTC.

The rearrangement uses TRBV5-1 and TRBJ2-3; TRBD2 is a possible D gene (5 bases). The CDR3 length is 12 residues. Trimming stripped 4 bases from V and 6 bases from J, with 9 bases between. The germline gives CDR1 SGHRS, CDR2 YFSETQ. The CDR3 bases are TGCGCCAGCAGCCAGTCGGGGGATACGCAGTATTTT. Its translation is CASSQSGDTQYF. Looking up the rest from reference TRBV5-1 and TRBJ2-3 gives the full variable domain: KAGVTQTPRYLIKTRGQQVTLSCSPISGHRSVSWYQQTPGQGLQFLFEYFSETQRNKGNFPGRFSGRQFSNSRSEMNVSTLELGDSALYLCASSQSGDTQYFGPGTRLTVL.

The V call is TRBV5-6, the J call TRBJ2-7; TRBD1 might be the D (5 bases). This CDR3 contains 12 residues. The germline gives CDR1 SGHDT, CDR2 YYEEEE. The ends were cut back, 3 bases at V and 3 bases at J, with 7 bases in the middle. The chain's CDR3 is CASSSRVYEQYF. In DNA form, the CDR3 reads TGTGCCAGCAGCTCCAGGGTCTACGAGCAGTACTTC.

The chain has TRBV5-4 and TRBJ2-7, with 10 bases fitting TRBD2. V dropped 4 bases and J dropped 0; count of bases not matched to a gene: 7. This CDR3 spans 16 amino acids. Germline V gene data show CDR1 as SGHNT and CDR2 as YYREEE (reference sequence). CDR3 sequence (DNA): TGTGCCAGCAGCGACGGGACTAGCGTCAACTCCTACGAGCAGTACTTC. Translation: CASSDGTSVNSYEQYF.

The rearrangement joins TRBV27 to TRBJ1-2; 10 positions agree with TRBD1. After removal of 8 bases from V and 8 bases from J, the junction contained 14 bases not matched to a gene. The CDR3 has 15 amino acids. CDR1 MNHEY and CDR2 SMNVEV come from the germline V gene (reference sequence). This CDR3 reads CASSYLTGGEEGYTF. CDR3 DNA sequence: TGTGCCAGCTCTTATCTGACAGGGGGCGAGGAGGGCTACACCTTC.